This T cell receptor (beta chain) was recorded in a study of T cells in pancreatic ductal adenocarcinoma. Findings and caveats of the study: Unique clonotypes were 7 to 9-fold more numerous in blood than in tumor. Tumors hold more CD45RO+ effector T cells, which may bias toward lower diversity.

No neoadjuvant therapy was given to the selected pancreatic ductal adenocarcinoma patients before their surgery. V lost 5 bases to trimming and J lost 2 bases, with 10 bases between them. The germline V gene encodes CDR1 LNHDA and CDR2 SQIVND (reference sequence). The CDR3 sequence is 14 residues long. Produced via immunoSEQ multiplex PCR; TCRdb's table is partial and in-frame only. The sample gives some 2,300 clones, 84% of which show up once; around 6.3% is in the top ten. Points on this clone: Its cognate antigen is unknown.

The specimen was pancreatic tumor tissue. The sequence was collected from a human donor with pancreatic ductal adenocarcinoma. J is TRBJ1-5 and V is TRBV19; D is unclear. The CDR3, as DNA: TGTGCCAGTAGTGGCAGCGTGGGCAATCAGCCCCAGCATTTT. This gives the protein CASSGSVGNQPQHF.